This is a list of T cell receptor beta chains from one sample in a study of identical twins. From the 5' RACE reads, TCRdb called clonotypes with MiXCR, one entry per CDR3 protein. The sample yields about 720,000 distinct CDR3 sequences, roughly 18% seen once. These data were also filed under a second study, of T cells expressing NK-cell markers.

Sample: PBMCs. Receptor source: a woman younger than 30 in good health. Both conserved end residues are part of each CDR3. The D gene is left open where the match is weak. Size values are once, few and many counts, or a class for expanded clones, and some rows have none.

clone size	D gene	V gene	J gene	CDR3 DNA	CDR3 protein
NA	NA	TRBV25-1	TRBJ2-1	TGTGCCAGCAGTGAATCTCGCGGCCGTAGCTCCTACAATGAGCAGTTCTTC	CASSESRGRSSYNEQFF
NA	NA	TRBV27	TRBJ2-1	TGTGCCAGCAAGGCAGCAGGGCGGTATGAGCAGTTCTTC	CASKAAGRYEQFF
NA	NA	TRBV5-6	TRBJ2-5	TGTGCCAGCAGCTTGATATCCTCCGGTGGAGAGACCCAGTACTTC	CASSLISSGGETQYF
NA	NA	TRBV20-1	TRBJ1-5	TGCAGTGCTAGAGAGCAGGGCAGGCAGCCCCAGCATTTT	CSAREQGRQPQHF
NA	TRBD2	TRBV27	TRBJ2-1	TGTGCCAGCAGCCGGGGGGTATGGAGCTCCTACAATGAGCAGTTCTTC	CASSRGVWSSYNEQFF
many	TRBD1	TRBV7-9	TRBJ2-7	TGTGCCAGCAGCCAGAGGGGACAGCTCACCTACGAGCAGTACTTC	CASSQRGQLTYEQYF
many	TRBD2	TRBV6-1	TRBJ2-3	TGTGCCAGCAGTCCAACTGGACTAGCGGGAGGGGGAGATACGCAGTATTTT	CASSPTGLAGGGDTQYF
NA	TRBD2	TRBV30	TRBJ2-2	TGTGCCTGGAGTGGTGGACTAGCGAGAACCGGGGAGCTGTTTTTT	CAWSGGLARTGELFF
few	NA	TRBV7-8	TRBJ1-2	TGTGCCAGCAGCTTAAGTCCGATCTATGGCTACACCTTC	CASSLSPIYGYTF
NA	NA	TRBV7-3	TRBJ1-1	TGTGCCAGCAGCTTACTGGGCCCAGTTTCAGGGACTGAAGCTTTCTTT	CASSLLGPVSGTEAFF
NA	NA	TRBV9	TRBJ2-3	TGTGCCAGCAGCTCTCGACCGTTAACCACAGATACGCAGTATTTT	CASSSRPLTTDTQYF
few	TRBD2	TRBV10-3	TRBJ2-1	TGTGCCATCAGCTCGACTAGCGGGAGTACGGAGCAGTTCTTC	CAISSTSGSTEQFF
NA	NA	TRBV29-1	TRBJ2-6	TGCAGCGTTGCGGGGACCGCAGGGGCCAACGTCCTGACTTTC	CSVAGTAGANVLTF
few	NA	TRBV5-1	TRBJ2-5	TGCGCCAGCAGCTTACAATCGGACCCGGTAGGGACCCAGTACTTC	CASSLQSDPVGTQYF
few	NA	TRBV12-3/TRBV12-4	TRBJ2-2	TGTGCCAGCAGTTTTCAGGGCACCGGGGAGCTGTTTTTT	CASSFQGTGELFF
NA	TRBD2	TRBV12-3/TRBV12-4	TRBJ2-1	TGTGCCAGCACACCGGGACTAGAACTCTTACTGGAAAATGAGCAGTTCTTC	CASTPGLELLLENEQFF
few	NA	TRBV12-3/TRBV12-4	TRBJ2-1	TGTGCCAGCAGTTTAGTAGCTCTAACTGACAATGAGCAGTTCTTC	CASSLVALTDNEQFF
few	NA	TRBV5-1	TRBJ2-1	TGCGCCACCGAGGCCGGGGGCGGGACCGCCTACAATGAGCAGTTCTTC	CATEAGGGTAYNEQFF
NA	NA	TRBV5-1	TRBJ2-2	TGCGCCAGCAGCTTGGTCCCCCCGAGGAACACCGGGGAGCTGTTTTTT	CASSLVPPRNTGELFF
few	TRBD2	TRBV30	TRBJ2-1	TGTGCCTGGAGTGGGGGACTAGCATCGAGTGAGCAGTTCTTC	CAWSGGLASSEQFF
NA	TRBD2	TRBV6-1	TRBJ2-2	TGTGCCAGCCCTAGCGGGGGCGACACCGGGGAGCTGTTTTTT	CASPSGGDTGELFF
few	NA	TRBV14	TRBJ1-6	TGTGCCAGCAGCCAAGTGGATAATTCACCCCTCCACTTT	CASSQVDNSPLHF
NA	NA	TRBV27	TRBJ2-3	TGTGCCAGCAGCTCGAGACCTACAGATACGCAGTATTTT	CASSSRPTDTQYF
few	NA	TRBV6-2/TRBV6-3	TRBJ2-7	TGTGCCAGCAGTTACCCCCTGGCGGGACGCGAGCAGTACTTC	CASSYPLAGREQYF
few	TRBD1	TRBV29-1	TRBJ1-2	TGCAGCGTGACAGGGGGCAGATCCTATGGCTACACCTTC	CSVTGGRSYGYTF
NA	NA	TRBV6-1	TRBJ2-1	TGTGCCAGCAAGGGGACGCGGAGCTCCTACAATGAGCAGTTCTTC	CASKGTRSSYNEQFF
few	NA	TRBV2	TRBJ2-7	TGTGCCAGCATATTGTGGGAAAGGTACGAGCAGTACTTC	CASILWERYEQYF
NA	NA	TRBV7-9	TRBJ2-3	TGTGCCAGCAGCCCAGCCGTGGGGGGCCCGTTGGATACGCAGTATTTT	CASSPAVGGPLDTQYF